These T cell receptor beta chains were read from a single sample in a study of CD8+ T cells in alopecia areata. The table came from immunoSEQ multiplex PCR; TCRdb's copy has only in-frame clones and leaves some out. The table includes some 110,000 clones, approximately 58% detected once. The sample taken for sequencing was CD4+ T cells sorted from blood. The receptor source for this set is a human donor in good health. CDR3s include the opening cysteine and the closing phenylalanine or tryptophan. Fields, in order: J gene, D gene, V gene, clone size, CDR3 protein, CDR3 DNA. D genes are given only for firm matches. Some rows have no size entry. The others give once, few or many, or a class for an expanded clone.

TRBJ1-4	TRBD1	TRBV25-1	few	CASSETGPNEKLFF	TGTGCCAGCAGTGAGACAGGGCCAAATGAAAAACTGTTTTTT
TRBJ2-5	TRBD1	TRBV29-1	few	CSHPGTVQETQYF	TGCAGCCATCCCGGGACAGTCCAAGAGACCCAGTACTTC
TRBJ2-7	TRBD1	TRBV27	NA	CASSTGTGASYEQYF	TGTGCCAGCAGCACCGGGACAGGGGCGTCCTACGAGCAGTACTTC
TRBJ2-1	NA	TRBV30	NA	CAWRSESEQFF	TGTGCCTGGAGGTCAGAGTCTGAGCAGTTCTTC
TRBJ2-5	NA	TRBV5-1	NA	CASSSGTHQETQYF	TGCGCCAGCAGCTCCGGAACGCATCAAGAGACCCAGTACTTC
TRBJ2-3	TRBD2	TRBV30	NA	CAWSVGGGAVDTQYF	TGTGCCTGGAGTGTCGGCGGGGGGGCAGTAGATACGCAGTATTTT
TRBJ2-7	NA	TRBV2	NA	CASSATRVFEQYF	TGTGCCAGCAGCGCCACACGGGTTTTCGAGCAGTACTTC
TRBJ2-5	TRBD1	TRBV7-2	NA	CASSQLKGARETQYF	TGTGCCAGCAGCCAGCTAAAGGGGGCTAGGGAGACCCAGTACTTC
TRBJ2-7	NA	TRBV5-6	NA	CASSSRHYEQYF	TGTGCCAGCAGTTCCCGACACTACGAGCAGTACTTC
TRBJ1-1	NA	TRBV6-1	NA	CAISRVADTEAFF	TGTGCCATTAGCCGGGTGGCGGACACTGAAGCTTTCTTT
TRBJ1-1	NA	TRBV6-5	NA	CASSYKGFAFF	TGTGCCAGCAGTTATAAGGGCTTCGCTTTCTTT
TRBJ1-2	NA	TRBV29-1	few	CSVGNGQYYGYTF	TGCAGCGTTGGGAATGGACAGTACTATGGCTACACCTTC
TRBJ1-2	NA	TRBV2	NA	CASSATGQHGYTF	TGTGCCAGCAGCGCCACCGGACAGCATGGCTACACCTTC
TRBJ2-1	NA	TRBV12-5	few	CASGPMGSSSYNEQFF	TGTGCTAGTGGTCCGATGGGGAGTAGCTCCTACAATGAGCAGTTCTTC
TRBJ1-2	NA	TRBV7-7	NA	CASSDQGHYGYTF	TGTGCCAGCAGCGACCAGGGCCACTATGGCTACACCTTC
TRBJ2-5	TRBD2	TRBV30	NA	CAWSAGLAGGPGETQYF	TGTGCCTGGAGTGCTGGACTAGCGGGGGGGCCGGGAGAGACCCAGTACTTC
TRBJ1-4	NA	TRBV7-9	NA	CASSSFQSEKLFF	TGTGCCAGCAGCTCCTTCCAAAGTGAAAAACTGTTTTTT
TRBJ2-5	NA	TRBV2	NA	CASSQALETQYF	TGTGCCAGCAGTCAGGCTTTAGAGACCCAGTACTTC
TRBJ2-1	NA	TRBV5-1	NA	CASSRGATGIYNEQFF	TGCGCCAGCAGCCGGGGGGCGACGGGCATTTACAATGAGCAGTTCTTC
TRBJ2-1	TRBD2	TRBV27	NA	CASSLRTSGRLDEQFF	TGTGCCAGCAGTTTACGGACTAGCGGGCGTTTGGATGAGCAGTTCTTC
TRBJ1-2	NA	TRBV6-5	NA	CASSGAGVPYYGYTF	TGTGCCAGCAGTGGCGCAGGGGTGCCTTACTATGGCTACACCTTC
TRBJ2-4	TRBD1	TRBV29-1	NA	CSVGGQSIESIQYF	TGCAGCGTTGGGGGACAGTCCATAGAAAGCATTCAGTACTTC
TRBJ2-7	NA	TRBV4-1	NA	CASSQYSSIYEQYF	TGCGCCAGCAGCCAATACAGCTCGATCTACGAGCAGTACTTC
TRBJ1-6	NA	TRBV7-6	NA	CASSSPGTVSSYNSPLHF	TGTGCCAGCAGCTCGCCCGGGACTGTTAGCTCCTATAATTCACCCCTCCACTTT
TRBJ1-4	TRBD1	TRBV29-1	NA	CSVSLGQGKEKLFF	TGCAGCGTGTCCTTGGGACAGGGGAAGGAAAAACTGTTTTTT
TRBJ1-2	NA	TRBV29-1	once	CSVGRSQVNYGYTF	TGCAGCGTTGGTCGCAGCCAGGTCAACTATGGCTACACCTTC
TRBJ2-7	TRBD1	TRBV29-1	NA	CSVTGSYEQYF	TGCAGCGTGACAGGGTCCTACGAGCAGTACTTC
TRBJ1-2	NA	TRBV30	NA	CAWSRREANGYTF	TGTGCCTGGAGCAGACGAGAGGCTAATGGCTACACCTTC
TRBJ1-5	TRBD1	TRBV7-9	NA	CASTGTGSQPQHF	TGTGCCAGCACCGGGACAGGGAGTCAGCCCCAGCATTTT
TRBJ2-3	NA	TRBV30	NA	CGVLDGADTQYF	TGTGGTGTTCTTGACGGCGCAGATACGCAGTATTTT
TRBJ1-1	TRBD1	TRBV7-9	NA	CASSLESRGTTEAFF	TGTGCCAGCAGCTTAGAGAGCAGGGGGACCACTGAAGCTTTCTTT
TRBJ1-1	TRBD1	TRBV5-4	once	CASSSRQGGSTEAFF	TGTGCCAGCAGCTCGAGACAGGGAGGTAGCACTGAAGCTTTCTTT
TRBJ1-4	NA	TRBV30	once	CAWSVSREKLFF	TGTGCCTGGAGTGTTTCCAGGGAAAAACTGTTTTTT
TRBJ2-1	NA	TRBV2	NA	CASSEPLVRGLHNEQFF	TGTGCCAGCAGTGAACCCTTAGTCCGGGGTCTCCACAATGAGCAGTTCTTC
TRBJ2-1	TRBD2	TRBV29-1	NA	CSTSAGGSNEQFF	TGCAGCACGTCGGCGGGGGGGAGCAATGAGCAGTTCTTC
TRBJ1-2	NA	TRBV5-1	once	CASSLEGGLNYGYTF	TGCGCCAGCAGCTTGGAGGGCGGTCTAAACTATGGCTACACCTTC
TRBJ1-2	NA	TRBV30	NA	CAWSGSSGGYTF	TGTGCCTGGAGCGGGTCCTCGGGTGGCTACACCTTC
TRBJ1-5	NA	TRBV29-1	NA	CSVGEGYGQPQHF	TGCAGCGTTGGGGAAGGGTACGGTCAGCCCCAGCATTTT
TRBJ2-3	TRBD2	TRBV25-1	NA	CASSDRSGGQGTQYF	TGTGCCAGCAGTGATCGGTCGGGGGGGCAAGGTACGCAGTATTTT
TRBJ1-5	NA	TRBV4-2	NA	CASSQETYQPQHF	TGTGCCAGCAGCCAGGAAACCTATCAGCCCCAGCATTTT
TRBJ2-2	TRBD1	TRBV30	NA	CAWSRDRETGELFF	TGTGCCTGGAGTAGGGACAGGGAGACCGGGGAGCTGTTTTTT
TRBJ2-7	TRBD2	TRBV7-9	NA	CASTHAGVYEQYF	TGTGCCAGCACCCACGCGGGGGTCTACGAGCAGTACTTC
TRBJ2-5	NA	TRBV6-5	NA	CASSYPGGGETQYF	TGTGCCAGCAGTTACCCTGGTGGGGGGGAGACCCAGTACTTC
TRBJ2-5	TRBD1	TRBV29-1	once	CSAKQGEETQYF	TGCAGCGCGAAACAGGGGGAAGAGACCCAGTACTTC
TRBJ1-2	TRBD1	TRBV5-1	NA	CASSVGTGPNYGYTF	TGCGCCAGCAGCGTAGGGACAGGGCCGAACTATGGCTACACCTTC
TRBJ2-5	NA	TRBV4-1	NA	CASSHPAGGIETQYF	TGCGCCAGCAGCCATCCTGCAGGAGGAATAGAGACCCAGTACTTC
TRBJ1-1	NA	TRBV11-2	NA	CASSLYQGGTEAFF	TGTGCCAGCAGCTTATATCAGGGTGGCACTGAAGCTTTCTTT
TRBJ2-4	NA	TRBV5-6	NA	CASSSAGPQYF	TGTGCCAGCAGCTCAGCCGGGCCGCAGTACTTC
TRBJ2-7	TRBD1	TRBV28	NA	CASRTTGDEQYF	TGTGCCAGCAGAACGACAGGGGACGAGCAGTACTTC
TRBJ2-5	NA	TRBV7-9	few	CASSRQETQYF	TGTGCCAGCAGCCGTCAAGAGACCCAGTACTTC
TRBJ2-6	NA	TRBV6-1	few	CASSLSTGANVLTF	TGTGCCAGCAGTCTAAGTACTGGGGCCAACGTCCTGACTTTC
TRBJ2-1	TRBD2	TRBV4-2	NA	CASSQESGGGAQFF	TGTGCCAGCAGCCAAGAGAGCGGCGGGGGGGCCCAGTTCTTC